Presented here are 18 T cell receptor beta chains from one specimen sequenced in a study of cytomegalovirus exposure and HLA in healthy donors. 13 Jbeta primers and 60 Vbeta primers were used for the PCR. Some clones are missing from TCRdb's copy, which holds only in-frame ones; the method was immunoSEQ multiplex PCR. The sample includes around 170,000 clones, around 68% of them seen just once. The specimen was PBMCs. These receptors all come from a girl aged 10-17 years in good health and CMV-seronegative.

In this sample, this clone turned up once. This chain uses TRBV5-1 with TRBJ2-1; 15 bases are shared with TRBD2. This CDR3 is 16 amino acids long. Germline CDR1 and CDR2: SGHRS and YFSETQ. With V trimmed by 4 bases and J by 8 bases, 7 bases remained unmatched. The CDR3 region is CASSRGLAGGEDEQFF. DNA of the CDR3: TGCGCCAGCAGCAGGGGACTAGCGGGGGGCGAGGATGAGCAGTTCTTC.

This clone has more than one count but fewer than ten. V usage is TRBV6-1 and J usage is TRBJ1-1, with a weak D call TRBD1 (6 bases). This CDR3 contains 13 residues. V was cut by 4 bases and J by 1 base, with 7 bases left in between. Germline lookup yields CDR1 MNHNS and CDR2 SASEGT. CDR3 region: CASSGQENTEAFF. In DNA form, the CDR3 reads TGTGCCAGCAGTGGACAGGAGAACACTGAAGCTTTCTTT.

CDR3 coding DNA: TGTGCCAGCAGCCGCTCCGGACAGGGGGTATATAGCAATCAGCCCCAGCATTTT. The encoded protein is CASSRSGQGVYSNQPQHF. The chain carries TRBV27 and TRBJ1-5; 10 bases match TRBD1. In germline, CDR1 is MNHEY, CDR2 SMNVEV (reference sequence). This CDR3 is built from 18 residues. The J segment lost 0 bases and the V segment lost 6 bases, leaving 11 bases of the junction unmatched.

The gene calls are TRBV25-1 and TRBJ1-4; possibly TRBD1 for D (5 bases). The CDR3 has 17 residues. V lost 6 bases, J lost 5 bases, and 22 bases lay in between. Germline V gene data show CDR1 as MGHDK and CDR2 as SYGVNS. The CDR3 sequence: CASSDLGVGGANEKLFF. Here the CDR3 DNA reads TGTGCCAGCAGCGACCTCGGTGTGGGAGGGGCAAATGAAAAACTGTTTTTT.

Written as DNA, the CDR3 is TGTGCCATCAGTGAAGGCAGGGAGGCAGATACGCAGTATTTT. It is translated as CAISEGREADTQYF. This chain connects TRBV10-3 to TRBJ2-3; weak D call: TRBD2 (6 bases). The V end was cut by 3 bases, the J end by 4 bases, with 11 bases between. CDR1 ENHRY and CDR2 SYGVKD come from the germline V gene. The CDR3 has 14 amino acids.

This chain connects TRBV5-1 to TRBJ2-5; 7 bases map to TRBD2. J lost 2 bases, V lost 0 bases, and 10 bases had no gene match. Germline V gene lookup returns CDR1 SGHRS and CDR2 YFSETQ. The CDR3 has 17 residues. Here the CDR3 reads CASSLGRRLAVQETQYF. CDR3 in DNA: TGCGCCAGCAGCTTGGGTCGAAGGCTAGCGGTACAAGAGACCCAGTACTTC.

The chain is built from TRBV15 and TRBJ1-5; D uncertain. V was pared by 6 bases and J by 2 bases, with 8 bases between. The CDR3 is 13 amino acids. Germline V gene lookup returns CDR1 LNHNV and CDR2 YYDKDF (reference sequence). The CDR3 reads CATSAVGNQPQHF. As DNA, the CDR3 is TGTGCCACCAGTGCCGTAGGCAATCAGCCCCAGCATTTT.

Here the CDR3 DNA reads TGTGCCAGCAGCTTGTCTGCCGGACAGAATCAGCCCCAGCATTTT. Translation gives CASSLSAGQNQPQHF. V and J are TRBV5-5 and TRBJ1-5; TRBD1 might be the D (6 bases). The germline CDR1 and CDR2 sequences are SGHKS and YYEKEE (reference sequence). This CDR3 is built from 15 residues. V lost 1 base and J 4 bases, leaving 12 bases between the germline ends.

The chain recombines TRBV5-1 with TRBJ2-5; 13 bases agree with TRBD2. This CDR3 spans 15 amino acids. Germline V CDR1 and CDR2: SGHRS, YFSETQ. V was clipped by 1 base and J by 4 bases; unmatched bases: 1. CDR3 residues: CASSLTSGGAETQYF. CDR3 DNA: TGCGCCAGCAGCTTGACTAGCGGGGGGGCAGAGACCCAGTACTTC. Based on the CDR3 plus reference TRBV5-1 and TRBJ2-5, the full variable domain is KAGVTQTPRYLIKTRGQQVTLSCSPISGHRSVSWYQQTPGQGLQFLFEYFSETQRNKGNFPGRFSGRQFSNSRSEMNVSTLELGDSALYLCASSLTSGGAETQYFGPGTRLLVL.

The chain joins TRBV29-1 to TRBJ1-2; tentative D call: TRBD1 (5 bases). The CDR3 consists of 14 residues. V was clipped by 3 bases and J by 7 bases, with 18 bases between them. Germline V lookup: CDR1 SQVTM, CDR2 ANQGSEA. This CDR3 is CSVDGGARSSGYTF. In nucleotides, the CDR3 is TGCAGCGTTGATGGAGGGGCGCGTTCCTCTGGCTACACCTTC.

The chain carries TRBV30 and TRBJ1-1; D is possibly TRBD1 (6 bases). The V gene lost 4 bases and the J gene lost 1 base, with 16 bases spanning the gap. The V gene's germline CDR1 is GTSNPN and CDR2 SVGIG (reference sequence). This CDR3 contains 15 residues. CDR3 protein: CAWKDRPTQNTEAFF. The CDR3 nucleotides read TGTGCCTGGAAAGACAGGCCAACCCAGAACACTGAAGCTTTCTTT.

The chain carries TRBV7-2 and TRBJ2-5; D remains ambiguous. Trimming removed 3 bases at V and 5 bases at J, with 4 bases between. Germline CDR1 and CDR2: SGHTA and FQGNSA. This CDR3 has 11 amino acids. The CDR3 DNA reads as TGTGCCAGCAGCTTTCGGGAGACCCAGTACTTC. Translated, it gives CASSFRETQYF.

The rearrangement joins TRBV15 to TRBJ1-2; D not resolved. The CDR3 contains 13 residues. The germline V gene encodes CDR1 LNHNV and CDR2 YYDKDF (reference sequence). Trimming left V 0 bases short and J 8 bases short, with 10 bases between. Written as DNA, the CDR3 is TGTGCCACCAGCAGAGAAAAGCTTTCCGGCTACACCTTC. This sequence encodes CATSREKLSGYTF. Using reference TRBV15 and TRBJ1-2 for the parts outside the CDR3, the full variable domain is DAMVIQNPRYQVTQFGKPVTLSCSQTLNHNVMYWYQQKSSQAPKLLFHYYDKDFNNEADTPDNFQSRRPNTSFCFLDIRSPGLGDTAMYLCATSREKLSGYTFGSGTRLTVV.

The chain uses TRBV2 and TRBJ2-5; D not resolved. Deletions cut 7 bases from V and 1 base from J, with 16 bases between. There are 15 residues in the CDR3. The germline V gene encodes CDR1 SNHLY and CDR2 FYNNEI. This CDR3 reads CASKRTGTVQETQYF. The CDR3 nucleotides are TGTGCCAGCAAACGAACCGGTACAGTCCAAGAGACCCAGTACTTC.

Here the CDR3 DNA reads TGCGCCAGCAGCTCAAGACTAGCGGGGGGGTACAATGAGCAGTTCTTC. Protein: CASSSRLAGGYNEQFF. The rearrangement links TRBV5-1 to TRBJ2-1; 14 nucleotides match TRBD2. The CDR3 loop spans 16 amino acids. Germline CDR1 and CDR2: SGHRS and YFSETQ. With 3 bases clipped from V and 4 bases from J, the junction kept 3 bases outside the gene matches.

This chain joins TRBV20-1 and TRBJ2-7, with D perhaps matching TRBD1 (5 bases). Deletions cut 7 bases from V and 3 bases from J, with 10 bases between. The CDR3 contains 11 residues. Germline values: CDR1 DFQATT, CDR2 SNEGSKA (reference sequence). In DNA form, the CDR3 reads TGCAGTGTTGGGGCAGACTACGAGCAGTACTTC. It codes for CSVGADYEQYF.

The rearrangement links TRBV18 to TRBJ2-7, with D maybe TRBD2 (5 bases). Germline V lookup: CDR1 KGHSH, CDR2 LQKENI. The CDR3 sequence is 13 residues long. V was cut by 0 bases and J by 7 bases, with 10 bases left in between. In nucleotides, the CDR3 is TGTGCCAGCTCACCACCGACGAGCGGAGAGCAGTACTTC. Translation: CASSPPTSGEQYF.

J is TRBJ2-7 and V is TRBV29-1, with 7 positions matching TRBD2. Trimming removed 4 bases from V and 2 bases from J; junction bases left unmatched: 5. This CDR3 is built from 13 residues. Germline V lookup: CDR1 SQVTM, CDR2 ANQGSEA. CDR3 in amino acids: CSVATSRTYEQYF. For the CDR3, the DNA is TGCAGCGTTGCGACTAGCCGAACCTACGAGCAGTACTTC.